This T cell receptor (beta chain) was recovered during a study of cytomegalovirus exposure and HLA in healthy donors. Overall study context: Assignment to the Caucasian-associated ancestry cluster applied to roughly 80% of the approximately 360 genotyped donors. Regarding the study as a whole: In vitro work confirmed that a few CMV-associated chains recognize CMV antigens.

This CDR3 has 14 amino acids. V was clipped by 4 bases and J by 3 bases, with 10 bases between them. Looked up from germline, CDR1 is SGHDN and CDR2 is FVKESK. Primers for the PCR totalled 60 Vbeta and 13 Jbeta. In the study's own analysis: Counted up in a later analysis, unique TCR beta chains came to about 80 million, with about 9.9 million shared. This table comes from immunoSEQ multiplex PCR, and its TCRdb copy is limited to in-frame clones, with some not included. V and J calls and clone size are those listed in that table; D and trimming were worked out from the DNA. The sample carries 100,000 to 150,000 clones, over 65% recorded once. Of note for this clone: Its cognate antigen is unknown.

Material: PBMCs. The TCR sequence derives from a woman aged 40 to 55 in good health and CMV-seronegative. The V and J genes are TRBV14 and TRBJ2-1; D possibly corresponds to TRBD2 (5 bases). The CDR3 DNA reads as TGTGCCAGCAGCCGGGCGGGTGGCTACAATGAGCAGTTCTTC. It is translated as CASSRAGGYNEQFF.